A single sample is the source of the 5 T cell receptor beta chains below, sequenced in a study of shared clonotypes between healthy human individuals. Measured with immunoSEQ multiplex PCR; TCRdb has only the in-frame clones, and not every one. The data contain 2 million to 2.5 million clones, 80% to 95% of them singletons. Specimen: naive CD4+ T cells from PBMCs. Regarding subset: CD45RA+ positively selected. The receptors shown here come from a man aged 18 to 29 in good health. Some clones in this sample may be carry-over from other donors' samples.

This chain connects TRBV5-4 to TRBJ2-5, with D possibly TRBD1 on 5 matching bases. The germline gives CDR1 SGHNT, CDR2 YYREEE (reference sequence). With 4 bases removed from V and 3 bases from J, the gap between germline ends came to 13 bases. The CDR3 extends over 14 amino acids. CDR3 in DNA: TGTGCCAGCAGCACAGGACCCCTTGAAGAGACCCAGTACTTC. Its protein product is CASSTGPLEETQYF.

This chain connects TRBV11-2 to TRBJ2-1, with D perhaps assigned TRBD1 or TRBD2 (6 bases each). CDR1 is SGHAT, CDR2 FQNNGV, per germline. Trimming left V 4 bases short and J 12 bases short, with 16 bases between. The CDR3 extends over 13 amino acids. The DNA for the CDR3 is TGTGCCAGCAGCTCGATAGGGGGGACGGGGCAGTTCTTC. As protein: CASSSIGGTGQFF.

The rearrangement uses TRBV28 and TRBJ2-7; D gene ambiguous. The CDR3 contains 13 residues. Trimming pared 3 bases from V and 3 bases from J, leaving 9 bases between. CDR1 and CDR2 (germline): MDHEN, SYDVKM. The CDR3 nucleotides are TGTGCCAGCAGTTTTTCTCCTGTCTACGAGCAGTACTTC. This encodes CASSFSPVYEQYF.

To note about this clone: The sample has other DNA sequences that encode this CDR3 too. The rearrangement joins TRBV9 to TRBJ2-3; a weak D match, TRBD2 (5 bases). The CDR3 runs to 15 residues. Between the trimmed V and J ends, which lost 0 bases and 1 base, there was a span of 9 bases. Germline lookup yields CDR1 SGDLS and CDR2 YYNGEE. The CDR3: CASSVGGFGTDTQYF. The CDR3 DNA is TGTGCCAGCAGCGTAGGAGGGTTCGGCACAGATACGCAGTATTTT.

Only a few counts were recorded for this clone. The chain uses TRBV6-6 and TRBJ2-5; no definite D call. Germline CDR1 is MNHNY and CDR2 is SVGAGI (reference sequence). The CDR3 runs to 12 residues. Trimming left V 2 bases short and J 1 base short, with 2 bases between. In nucleotides, the CDR3 is TGTGCCAGCAGTTACGTCCAAGAGACCCAGTACTTC. This translates into CASSYVQETQYF.